These T cell receptor beta chains were read from a single sample in a study of T-cell reconstitution after alpha-beta-depleted transplantation in children. TCRdb reanalysed the PCR reads using MiXCR and keeps one entry per CDR3 protein. The sample carries some 260,000 distinct CDR3 sequences, 20% to 30% recorded once. Sequencing was performed on PBMCs, mostly from graft donor cells, taken 360 days after TCRalphabeta/CD19-depleted stem cell transplant. The receptors were gathered from a female patient between 2 and 15 years old who had a stem cell transplant for congenital amegakaryocytic thrombocytopenia, so the T cells may come from the graft donor. Both conserved end residues are part of each CDR3. Fields, in order: CDR3 DNA, CDR3 protein, CDR3 length, V gene, J gene, clone size, D gene. D genes are given only for firm matches. Clone size is shown for a subset of rows, as once, few, many or a class of expanded clone.

cdr3_nt: TGTGCCAGTAGTTCTGACCGACAAATTGGCGATGAGCAGTTCTTC; cdr3_aa: CASSSDRQIGDEQFF; cdr3_length: 15; v_call: TRBV19; j_call: TRBJ2-1; clone_size: few; d_call: .
cdr3_nt: TGCAGTGCTCCCAGCAGGGGCTATACAGATACGCAGTATTTT; cdr3_aa: CSAPSRGYTDTQYF; cdr3_length: 14; v_call: TRBV20-1; j_call: TRBJ2-3; clone_size: few; d_call: .
cdr3_nt: TGTGGCAACGAGAAGCCGGGGGACGAAAAACTGTTTTTT; cdr3_aa: CGNEKPGDEKLFF; cdr3_length: 13; v_call: TRBV7-9; j_call: TRBJ1-4; clone_size: .; d_call: .
cdr3_nt: TGTGCCAGCAGCTTAGTCGAAGTCAATGAGCAGTTCTTC; cdr3_aa: CASSLVEVNEQFF; cdr3_length: 13; v_call: TRBV7-9; j_call: TRBJ2-1; clone_size: .; d_call: .
cdr3_nt: TGTGCCAGCAGTTACAGGCGGTGGGATACGCAGTATTTT; cdr3_aa: CASSYRRWDTQYF; cdr3_length: 13; v_call: TRBV6-5; j_call: TRBJ2-3; clone_size: many; d_call: .
cdr3_nt: TGCGCCAGCAGCTTGGCCTTGTTCGGGGGCGCCACCGGGGAGCTGTTTTTT; cdr3_aa: CASSLALFGGATGELFF; cdr3_length: 17; v_call: TRBV5-1; j_call: TRBJ2-2; clone_size: few; d_call: .
cdr3_nt: TGCGCCAGCAGCCAAGCGGGAGTTCCCTACAATGAGCAGTTCTTC; cdr3_aa: CASSQAGVPYNEQFF; cdr3_length: 15; v_call: TRBV4-3; j_call: TRBJ2-1; clone_size: .; d_call: .
cdr3_nt: TGTGCCAGCAGGGGTTTAGGGGGGGGCAGAGAGACCCAGTACTTC; cdr3_aa: CASRGLGGGRETQYF; cdr3_length: 15; v_call: TRBV12-3/TRBV12-4; j_call: TRBJ2-5; clone_size: .; d_call: .
cdr3_nt: TGTGCCAGCAGTTATTCGGGAGCAGGGGGCTACACCTTC; cdr3_aa: CASSYSGAGGYTF; cdr3_length: 13; v_call: TRBV6-5; j_call: TRBJ1-2; clone_size: few; d_call: .
cdr3_nt: TGCAGTGCTCAGTGCCCTCCGGGACAGTCGGACACTGAAGCTTTCTTT; cdr3_aa: CSAQCPPGQSDTEAFF; cdr3_length: 16; v_call: TRBV20-1; j_call: TRBJ1-1; clone_size: .; d_call: TRBD1
cdr3_nt: TGCAGTGCTAGAGTCCCCGGGACAAATGGAAACACCATATATTTT; cdr3_aa: CSARVPGTNGNTIYF; cdr3_length: 15; v_call: TRBV20-1; j_call: TRBJ1-3; clone_size: few; d_call: .
cdr3_nt: TGTGCCAGCAGCCAAGACACTAGTCAGACAGATACGCAGTATTTT; cdr3_aa: CASSQDTSQTDTQYF; cdr3_length: 15; v_call: TRBV3-1; j_call: TRBJ2-3; clone_size: many; d_call: .
cdr3_nt: TGTGCCAGCAGCCTTACTAGCCCCACCTACGAGCAGTACTTC; cdr3_aa: CASSLTSPTYEQYF; cdr3_length: 14; v_call: TRBV4-2; j_call: TRBJ2-7; clone_size: many; d_call: .
cdr3_nt: TGCAGTGCTAACACCGGTAGCGGAGAGACCCAGTACTTC; cdr3_aa: CSANTGSGETQYF; cdr3_length: 13; v_call: TRBV20-1; j_call: TRBJ2-5; clone_size: few; d_call: .
cdr3_nt: TGTGCCAGCAGTTTTTTGGAAAATCAGCCCCAGCATTTT; cdr3_aa: CASSFLENQPQHF; cdr3_length: 13; v_call: TRBV12-3/TRBV12-4; j_call: TRBJ1-5; clone_size: many; d_call: .
cdr3_nt: TGTGCCATCAGTGGGACCCAAGAGACCCAGTACTTC; cdr3_aa: CAISGTQETQYF; cdr3_length: 12; v_call: TRBV10-3; j_call: TRBJ2-5; clone_size: few; d_call: .
cdr3_nt: TGTGCCAGCAGCCCGGGAAAAGTCGACAGGCCCTACGAGCAGTACTTC; cdr3_aa: CASSPGKVDRPYEQYF; cdr3_length: 16; v_call: TRBV4-2; j_call: TRBJ2-7; clone_size: .; d_call: .
cdr3_nt: TGTGCCAGCAGCTTGGCCCAGGGAACCTATGGCTACACCTTC; cdr3_aa: CASSLAQGTYGYTF; cdr3_length: 14; v_call: TRBV5-5; j_call: TRBJ1-2; clone_size: .; d_call: .
cdr3_nt: TGTGCCAGCAGCACAGGGCCCCCCTACAATGAGCAGTTCTTC; cdr3_aa: CASSTGPPYNEQFF; cdr3_length: 14; v_call: TRBV11-2; j_call: TRBJ2-1; clone_size: .; d_call: .
cdr3_nt: TGTGCCAGCAACAGCGGCGATGGCAATGAGCAGTTCTTC; cdr3_aa: CASNSGDGNEQFF; cdr3_length: 13; v_call: TRBV5-6; j_call: TRBJ2-1; clone_size: few; d_call: .
cdr3_nt: TGCGCCAGCAGCGGAAGACAGGGAGCCACCGGGGAGCTGTTTTTT; cdr3_aa: CASSGRQGATGELFF; cdr3_length: 15; v_call: TRBV5-1; j_call: TRBJ2-2; clone_size: few; d_call: TRBD1
cdr3_nt: TGTGCCTCCATGAACTCTAACTATGGCTACACCTTC; cdr3_aa: CASMNSNYGYTF; cdr3_length: 12; v_call: TRBV2; j_call: TRBJ1-2; clone_size: many; d_call: .
cdr3_nt: TGCAGTGCTAGGGGACTCGTCTCCAATGAGCAGTTCTTC; cdr3_aa: CSARGLVSNEQFF; cdr3_length: 13; v_call: TRBV20-1; j_call: TRBJ2-1; clone_size: .; d_call: .
cdr3_nt: TGTGCCAGCAGCTCACCGATGACTAGCGGGAGGGCTACGCAGTATTTT; cdr3_aa: CASSSPMTSGRATQYF; cdr3_length: 16; v_call: TRBV7-2; j_call: TRBJ2-3; clone_size: few; d_call: TRBD2
cdr3_nt: TGTGCCAGCAGCCCCACAGGGTTTCGTTCTGGGGCCAACGTCCTGACTTTC; cdr3_aa: CASSPTGFRSGANVLTF; cdr3_length: 17; v_call: TRBV27; j_call: TRBJ2-6; clone_size: once; d_call: .
cdr3_nt: TGCGCCAGCAGCCCTAGACTAGCACACAATGAGCAGTTCTTC; cdr3_aa: CASSPRLAHNEQFF; cdr3_length: 14; v_call: TRBV4-3; j_call: TRBJ2-1; clone_size: .; d_call: TRBD2
cdr3_nt: TGCGCCAGCAGCCGAGGACAGGGGGCGAGAACCGGGGAGCTGTTTTTT; cdr3_aa: CASSRGQGARTGELFF; cdr3_length: 16; v_call: TRBV4-1; j_call: TRBJ2-2; clone_size: .; d_call: TRBD1
cdr3_nt: TGTGCCAGCAGCTTGTACCCGCATAGTGGCACAGATACGCAGTATTTT; cdr3_aa: CASSLYPHSGTDTQYF; cdr3_length: 16; v_call: TRBV5-8; j_call: TRBJ2-3; clone_size: .; d_call: .
cdr3_nt: TGTGCCACCAGTGATTTGTCTAGCGGGGGTAGCACAGATACGCAGTATTTT; cdr3_aa: CATSDLSSGGSTDTQYF; cdr3_length: 17; v_call: TRBV24-1; j_call: TRBJ2-3; clone_size: few; d_call: TRBD2
cdr3_nt: TGTGCCAGCAGCCAGTACCCTTCCTACGAGCAGTACTTC; cdr3_aa: CASSQYPSYEQYF; cdr3_length: 13; v_call: TRBV4-2; j_call: TRBJ2-7; clone_size: few; d_call: .
cdr3_nt: TGCGCCAGCAGCCAGATACTTAGGACTAGCGCGTCCTACGAGCAGTACTTC; cdr3_aa: CASSQILRTSASYEQYF; cdr3_length: 17; v_call: TRBV4-1; j_call: TRBJ2-7; clone_size: few; d_call: TRBD2
cdr3_nt: TGTGCCAGCAGGACGGGTCCGGGATCCTACGAGCAGTACTTC; cdr3_aa: CASRTGPGSYEQYF; cdr3_length: 14; v_call: TRBV28; j_call: TRBJ2-7; clone_size: few; d_call: .
cdr3_nt: TGCAGTGTAGAAGAGAGGGTCTCCTACAATGAGCAGTTCTTC; cdr3_aa: CSVEERVSYNEQFF; cdr3_length: 14; v_call: TRBV20-1; j_call: TRBJ2-1; clone_size: .; d_call: .
cdr3_nt: TGTGCCAGCAGGACGTCTAGCGGGGGGACCGGGGAGCTGTTTTTT; cdr3_aa: CASRTSSGGTGELFF; cdr3_length: 15; v_call: TRBV7-9; j_call: TRBJ2-2; clone_size: .; d_call: TRBD2
cdr3_nt: TGCGCCAGCAGCTTGGCAGGCCAGAGCTCCTATGGCTACACCTTC; cdr3_aa: CASSLAGQSSYGYTF; cdr3_length: 15; v_call: TRBV5-1; j_call: TRBJ1-2; clone_size: .; d_call: .
cdr3_nt: TGTGCCAGCAGTTTTTTACAGGGGCATGGCTACACCTTC; cdr3_aa: CASSFLQGHGYTF; cdr3_length: 13; v_call: TRBV12-3/TRBV12-4; j_call: TRBJ1-2; clone_size: few; d_call: TRBD1
cdr3_nt: TGCAGTGCTAGGCCCCGGGACAGGGGAATCTACGAGCAGTACTTC; cdr3_aa: CSARPRDRGIYEQYF; cdr3_length: 15; v_call: TRBV20-1; j_call: TRBJ2-7; clone_size: .; d_call: TRBD1